Listed below are T cell receptor beta chains from one sample, sequenced in a study of T-cell memory formation after mild COVID-19. MiXCR, applied by TCRdb to the 5' RACE reads, yields one record per CDR3 protein. Here the sample spans roughly 99,000 distinct CDR3 sequences, about an eighth being singletons. The sequencing input was PBMCs or a T cell subset sorted from them (not recorded which). Source of these receptors: a man aged 18 to 29 who had mild COVID-19 (a few samples of this study predate the infection). Cell type and time point are not known. CDR3s leave out the opening cysteine and the closing phenylalanine or tryptophan. Fields, in order: CDR3 length, V gene, CDR3 protein.

cdr3_length: 12; v_call: TRBV7-8; cdr3_aa: ASSWASGDSPLH
cdr3_length: 10; v_call: TRBV29-1; cdr3_aa: SVGQGTYEQY
cdr3_length: 15; v_call: TRBV11-2; cdr3_aa: ASSPPPGHITQETQY
cdr3_length: 13; v_call: TRBV5-1; cdr3_aa: ASSLAATGSDTQY
cdr3_length: 11; v_call: TRBV27; cdr3_aa: ASRRGGTYEQY
cdr3_length: 11; v_call: TRBV6-2/TRBV6-3; cdr3_aa: ASRTGDTGELF
cdr3_length: 11; v_call: TRBV6-2/TRBV6-3; cdr3_aa: ASSPGQGTEAF
cdr3_length: 13; v_call: TRBV19; cdr3_aa: ASSIGGGSTDTQY
cdr3_length: 14; v_call: TRBV24-1; cdr3_aa: ATSDAPVRRQETQY
cdr3_length: 13; v_call: TRBV7-9; cdr3_aa: ASSLVGLAVGEQF